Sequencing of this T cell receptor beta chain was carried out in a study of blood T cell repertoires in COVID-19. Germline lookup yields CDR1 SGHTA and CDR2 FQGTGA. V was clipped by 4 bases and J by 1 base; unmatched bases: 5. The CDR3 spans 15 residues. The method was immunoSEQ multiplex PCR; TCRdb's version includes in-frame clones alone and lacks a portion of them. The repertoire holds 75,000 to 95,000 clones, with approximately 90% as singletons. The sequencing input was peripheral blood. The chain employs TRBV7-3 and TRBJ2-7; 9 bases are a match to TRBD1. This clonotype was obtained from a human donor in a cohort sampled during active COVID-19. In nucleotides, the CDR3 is TGTGCCAGCAGCTCCGGGACAGGGAGGTCCTACGAGCAGTACTTC. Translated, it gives CASSSGTGRSYEQYF. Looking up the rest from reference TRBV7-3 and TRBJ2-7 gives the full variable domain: GAGVSQTPSNKVTEKGKYVELRCDPISGHTALYWYRQSLGQGPEFLIYFQGTGAADDSGLPNDRFFAVRPEGSVSTLKIQRTERGDSAVYLCASSSGTGRSYEQYFGPGTRLTVT.